The clone carrying this T cell receptor (beta chain) showed up just a few times. This sample was taken from a study of cytomegalovirus exposure and HLA in healthy donors. Those who donated were healthy bone marrow donors. PCR amplification relied on 60 Vbeta primers (plus 13 Jbeta primers). Profiled with immunoSEQ multiplex PCR; TCRdb holds only in-frame clones, not every one. The data show about 110,000 clones, 70% to 80% seen once. The CDR3 totals 14 residues. J lost 4 bases, V lost 3 bases, and 4 bases had no gene match. In germline, CDR1 is MRHNA, CDR2 SNTAGT. This receptor was identified in a female donor in good health and CMV-seronegative. The chain combines TRBV6-4 with TRBJ2-3, with 7 bases aligning to TRBD1. Material for sequencing was PBMCs. CDR3 sequence reads: CASSETGQADTQYF. The CDR3 nucleotides read TGTGCCAGCAGTGAAACCGGACAGGCAGATACGCAGTATTTT.